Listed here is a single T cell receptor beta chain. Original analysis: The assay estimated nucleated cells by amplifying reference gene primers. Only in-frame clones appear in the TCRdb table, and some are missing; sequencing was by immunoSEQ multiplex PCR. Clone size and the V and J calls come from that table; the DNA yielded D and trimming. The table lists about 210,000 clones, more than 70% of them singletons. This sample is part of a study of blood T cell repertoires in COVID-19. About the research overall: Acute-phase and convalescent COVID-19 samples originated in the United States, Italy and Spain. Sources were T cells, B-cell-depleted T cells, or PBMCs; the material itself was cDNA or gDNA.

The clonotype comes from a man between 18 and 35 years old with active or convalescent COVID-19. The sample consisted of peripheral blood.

CDR3 sequence: CASSQEEGQGYGYTF. The CDR3 DNA follows: TGTGCCAGCAGCCAAGAGGAGGGTCAGGGCTATGGCTACACCTTC. V gene TRBV3-1 (or the pseudogene TRBV3-2) combines with J gene TRBJ1-2; a possible D gene is TRBD1 (5 bases). The V and J ends lost 0 bases and 4 bases respectively, with 12 bases between them. Germline loops: CDR1 LGHDT, CDR2 YNNKEL (reference sequence). The CDR3 is 15 residues long.